These 10 T cell receptor beta chains originate from one sample sequenced in a study of T-cell memory formation after mild COVID-19. TCRdb fed the 5' RACE reads into MiXCR, producing one record per CDR3 protein. This sample carries under 300,000 distinct CDR3 sequences, roughly 9.4% of them seen once, and the ten largest clones take 20% to 25%. The sequenced sample was PBMCs or a T cell subset sorted from them (not recorded which). The source of these receptors is a man between 18 and 29 years old who had mild COVID-19 (a few samples of this study predate the infection). Cell type and time point are not known.

The chain carries TRBV6-5 and TRBJ1-3, with no clear D. The V gene lost 6 bases and the J gene lost 4 bases, with 4 bases spanning the gap. This CDR3 has 11 residues. Germline V CDR1 and CDR2: MNHEY, SVGAGI. The CDR3 coding sequence is TGTGCCAGCAGGGCCGGAAACACCATATATTTT. Translating it yields CASRAGNTIYF.

This clonotype has only a few counts. The chain combines TRBV27 with TRBJ2-1, with D perhaps given as TRBD1 or TRBD2 (5 bases each). The germline V and J ends were trimmed by 1 base and 7 bases, with 17 bases remaining between them. The germline CDR1 and CDR2 sequences are MNHEY and SMNVEV (reference sequence). The CDR3 covers 16 residues. CDR3 nucleotides: TGTGCCAGCAGTTTATTCTTCTGGGGGACCGCTAATGAGCAGTTCTTC. Encoded protein: CASSLFFWGTANEQFF.

The chain links TRBV25-1 to TRBJ1-1; D remains ambiguous. The V gene's germline CDR1 is MGHDK and CDR2 SYGVNS. This CDR3 is 16 amino acids long. Trimming stripped 2 bases from V and 4 bases from J, with 17 bases between. CDR3 sequence (DNA): TGTGCCAGCAGTGAAGGGAGAAAAGGATGGGGCACTGAAGCTTTCTTT. Translation gives CASSEGRKGWGTEAFF. The full variable domain, its missing parts supplied by reference TRBV25-1 and TRBJ1-1, is EADIYQTPRYLVIGTGKKITLECSQTMGHDKMYWYQQDPGMELHLIHYSYGVNSTEKGDLSSESTVSRIRTEHFPLTLESARPSHTSQYLCASSEGRKGWGTEAFFGQGTRLTVV.

V gene TRBV4-1 combines with J gene TRBJ2-3, with D perhaps assigned TRBD1 or TRBD2 (6 bases each). The germline CDR1 and CDR2 sequences are MGHRA and YSYEKL. V lost 6 bases and J 3 bases, leaving 10 bases between the germline ends. There are 13 residues in the CDR3. CDR3 sequence (DNA): TGCGCCAGCAGAGGGGGGCTTACAGATACGCAGTATTTT. It encodes CASRGGLTDTQYF.

The rearrangement joins TRBV24-1 to TRBJ2-1; D remains ambiguous. The ends were cut back, 3 bases at V and 5 bases at J, with 13 bases in the middle. The CDR3 extends over 15 amino acids. Per germline, CDR1 KGHDR and CDR2 SFDVKD. The DNA for the CDR3 is TGTGCCACCAGTGATAGGTGGAAGGAGAACAATGAGCAGTTCTTC. As protein: CATSDRWKENNEQFF.

The sample holds many counts of this clonotype. The chain couples TRBV7-6 to TRBJ1-2; possible D gene TRBD1, 5 bases. The CDR3 is made up of 14 amino acids. The germline V gene has CDR1 SGHVS and CDR2 FNYEAQ. Trimming shortened V by 2 bases and J by 3 bases, and 10 bases separated the two germline ends. DNA for the CDR3: TGTGCCAGCAGCTTATCGCAAGGGGACTATGGCTACACCTTC. Amino acids: CASSLSQGDYGYTF.

A word on this clonotype: At one end the junction does not follow the germline gene, possibly because of a read error. The chain carries TRBV5-6 and TRBJ2-7, with TRBD1 matching over 10 bases. This CDR3 is built from 15 residues. From germline, CDR1 is SGHDT and CDR2 YYEEEE. CDR3 residues: CASSSGQGGSYEEYF. CDR3 nucleotide sequence: TGTGCCAGCAGCTCTGGACAGGGGGGCTCCTACGAGGAGTACTTC.

In nucleotides, the CDR3 is TGTGCCAGCAGCCACCCCGGAAGAGATCAGCCCCAGCATTTT. It specifies CASSHPGRDQPQHF. J is TRBJ1-5 and V is TRBV4-2; D gene unclear. The CDR3 sequence is 14 residues long. Trimming removed 3 bases from V and 5 bases from J, with 11 bases in between. CDR1 and CDR2 from the germline V gene are LGHNA and YNFKEQ.

The chain employs TRBV7-2 and TRBJ1-1; the D is unclear. The V end was cut by 6 bases, the J end by 0 bases, with 8 bases between. The CDR3 length is 13 residues. Germline V gives CDR1 SGHTA, CDR2 FQGNSA. CDR3 region: CASRSDLNTEAFF. The CDR3 DNA sequence: TGTGCCAGCAGATCGGATCTGAACACTGAAGCTTTCTTT.

The chain is built from TRBV4-1 and TRBJ2-2; 8 bases are a match to TRBD2. CDR1 and CDR2 (germline): MGHRA, YSYEKL. The CDR3 covers 17 residues. Losses at the gene ends were 4 bases for V and 4 bases for J; bases not matched to a gene: 11. CDR3 residues: CASSLHSGLAGTGELFF. The CDR3 DNA follows: TGCGCCAGCAGCCTCCACTCCGGACTAGCTGGCACCGGGGAGCTGTTTTTT.